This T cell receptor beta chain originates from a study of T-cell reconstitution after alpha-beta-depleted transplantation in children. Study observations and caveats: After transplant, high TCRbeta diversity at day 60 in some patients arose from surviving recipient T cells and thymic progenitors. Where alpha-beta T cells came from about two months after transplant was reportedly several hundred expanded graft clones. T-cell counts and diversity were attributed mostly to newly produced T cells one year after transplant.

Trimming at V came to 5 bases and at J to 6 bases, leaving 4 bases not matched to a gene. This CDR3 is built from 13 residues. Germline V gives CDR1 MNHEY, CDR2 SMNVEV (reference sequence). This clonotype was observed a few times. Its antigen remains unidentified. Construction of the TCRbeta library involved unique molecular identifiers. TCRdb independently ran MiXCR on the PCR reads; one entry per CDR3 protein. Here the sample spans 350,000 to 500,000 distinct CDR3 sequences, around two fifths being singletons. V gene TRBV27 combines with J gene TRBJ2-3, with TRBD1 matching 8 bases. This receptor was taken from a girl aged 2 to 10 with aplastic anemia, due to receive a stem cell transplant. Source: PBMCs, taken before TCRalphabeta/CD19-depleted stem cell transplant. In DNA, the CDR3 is TGTGCCAGCAGTCCGACAGGGGTCGATACGCAGTATTTT. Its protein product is CASSPTGVDTQYF.